What follows are 30 T cell receptor beta chains derived from one specimen sequenced in a study of glioma-infiltrating T cells after dendritic cell vaccination. The repertoire was sequenced with immunoSEQ multiplex PCR; TCRdb's copy has only in-frame clones and lacks some. Here the sample spans about 82,000 clones, roughly 89% being singletons. The material sequenced was blood, taken before dendritic cell vaccination. The receptors derive from a human donor with glioblastoma.

This clone was seen more than once but under ten times. The chain joins TRBV7-2 to TRBJ1-2; 11 bases agree with TRBD1. J was trimmed by 4 bases and V by 0 bases; bases with no gene match: 10. The V gene's germline CDR1 is SGHTA and CDR2 FQGNSA. The CDR3 is 18 residues long. CDR3 coding DNA: TGTGCCAGCAGCTTAGCCTTCTCCGGGACAGGGGGGAGCTATGGCTACACCTTC. Its protein product is CASSLAFSGTGGSYGYTF.

This rearrangement joins TRBV7-9 to TRBJ2-7, with a weak D call TRBD2 (6 bases). This CDR3 has 14 residues. Germline CDR1 and CDR2: SEHNR and FQNEAQ (reference sequence). V was shortened by 3 bases and J by 7 bases, with 16 bases between the two germline ends. The CDR3 reads CASSFSGVLWEQYF. DNA of the CDR3: TGTGCCAGCAGCTTTTCGGGAGTTCTATGGGAGCAGTACTTC.

The V and J genes are TRBV6-5 and TRBJ2-7; 9 positions match TRBD2. Per the germline V gene, CDR1 is MNHEY and CDR2 is SVGAGI. CDR3 length equals 16 residues. Trimming took 0 bases from V and 2 from J; bases not matched to a gene: 5. The CDR3 coding sequence is TGTGCCAGCAGTTACTCTTATAGCGGGAGTACCTACGAGCAGTACTTC. Translated, it gives CASSYSYSGSTYEQYF.

The chain joins TRBV18 to TRBJ2-1, with 11 bases aligning to TRBD1. The CDR3 is 17 amino acids. The V gene end was trimmed by 2 bases and the J gene end by 6 bases; junction bases not matched to a gene: 9. Germline CDR1 KGHSH, CDR2 LQKENI. For the CDR3, the DNA is TGTGCCAGCTCACCAAACGAAGGACAGGGGGCGCGCAATGAGCAGTTCTTC. Translation gives CASSPNEGQGARNEQFF. The whole variable domain, remainder taken from reference TRBV18 and TRBJ2-1, is NAGVMQNPRHLVRRRGQEARLRCSPMKGHSHVYWYRQLPEEGLKFMVYLQKENIIDESGMPKERFSAEFPKEGPSILRIQQVVRGDSAAYFCASSPNEGQGARNEQFFGPGTRLTVL.

The chain recombines TRBV2 with TRBJ1-2; the D gene is possibly TRBD1 (5 bases). The germline V gene encodes CDR1 SNHLY and CDR2 FYNNEI. This CDR3 region has 13 residues. Trimming took off 8 bases at V and 2 bases at J, with 12 bases between the two ends. This CDR3 reads CASGPDSNYGYTF. The CDR3 nucleotides are TGTGCCAGCGGTCCTGACAGCAACTATGGCTACACCTTC.

The chain uses TRBV6-1 and TRBJ1-2, with 8 bases fitting TRBD1. V lost 7 bases and J lost 6; bases outside the gene matches: 7. This CDR3 region has 13 residues. Per germline, CDR1 MNHNS and CDR2 SASEGT. The CDR3 loop reads CASTLTGADGYTF. The CDR3 DNA reads TGTGCCAGCACCCTGACAGGGGCGGATGGCTACACCTTC.

V is TRBV6-1 and J is TRBJ2-1; D might be TRBD2 (7 bases). The germline V gene has CDR1 MNHNS and CDR2 SASEGT. This CDR3 has 15 amino acids. V was cut by 2 bases and J by 5 bases, with 13 bases left in between. CDR3 bases: TGTGCCAGCAGTGAAAGTGCGGGGGCTCACAATGAGCAGTTCTTC. This codes for CASSESAGAHNEQFF.

The rearrangement uses TRBV27 and TRBJ2-7; D may be TRBD2 (5 bases). Germline CDR1 is MNHEY and CDR2 is SMNVEV (reference sequence). Trimming pared 8 bases from V and 5 bases from J, leaving 7 bases between. The CDR3 loop spans 10 amino acids. CDR3 bases: TGTGCCAGCGGACTCGACGAGCAGTACTTC. It encodes CASGLDEQYF.

In DNA, the CDR3 is TGTGCCAGCAGCTGGGGGACAGGAGACTATGGCTACACCTTC. Protein sequence: CASSWGTGDYGYTF. This chain uses TRBV5-4 with TRBJ1-2; 8 positions match TRBD1. With 3 bases clipped from V and 3 bases from J, the junction kept 4 bases outside the gene matches. The CDR3 loop spans 14 amino acids. Germline values: CDR1 SGHNT, CDR2 YYREEE (reference sequence). The full variable domain, with the rest looked up from reference TRBV5-4 and TRBJ1-2, is ETGVTQSPTHLIKTRGQQVTLRCSSQSGHNTVSWYQQALGQGPQFIFQYYREEENGRGNFPPRFSGLQFPNYSSELNVNALELDDSALYLCASSWGTGDYGYTFGSGTRLTVV.

CDR3 loop: CASSLAVPADTSGNTIYF. The CDR3 DNA is TGTGCCAGCAGCTTAGCTGTTCCGGCGGACACCTCTGGAAACACCATATATTTT. The chain employs TRBV7-8 and TRBJ1-3, with D perhaps matching TRBD1 (5 bases). CDR1 and CDR2 from the germline V gene are SGHVS and FQNEAQ. This CDR3 is 18 amino acids long. V was shortened by 0 bases and J by 0 bases, with 15 bases between the two germline ends.

This rearrangement joins TRBV7-3 to TRBJ2-1; the match to TRBD2 covers 13 bases. Per germline, CDR1 SGHTA and CDR2 FQGTGA. The CDR3 consists of 16 residues. The junction had 9 bases not matched to a gene; V was cut back by 5 bases and J by 8 bases. The DNA of the CDR3 is TGTGCCAGCAGCCCCCGACTAGCGGGGGGCAAGGATGAGCAGTTCTTC. It specifies CASSPRLAGGKDEQFF.

This clone was picked up a small number of times. Other DNA variants within this sample encode the same CDR3. The rearrangement joins TRBV30 to TRBJ2-3; possibly TRBD1 for D (6 bases). V was clipped by 0 bases and J by 6 bases, with 7 bases between them. Germline V lookup: CDR1 GTSNPN, CDR2 SVGIG (reference sequence). The CDR3 runs 12 residues. CDR3 loop: CAWSVTGDTQYF. In nucleotides, the CDR3 is TGTGCCTGGAGTGTTACAGGGGATACGCAGTATTTT.

The chain uses TRBV9 and TRBJ2-5; 8 bases are shared with TRBD1. With 4 bases clipped from V and 7 bases from J, the junction kept 6 bases outside the gene matches. Germline V gives CDR1 SGDLS, CDR2 YYNGEE. This CDR3 has 13 amino acids. The CDR3: CASSLGQEATQYF. Written as DNA, the CDR3 is TGTGCCAGCAGCTTGGGACAGGAGGCGACCCAGTACTTC. The variable domain in full, completed from reference TRBV9 and TRBJ2-5, reads DSGVTQTPKHLITATGQRVTLRCSPRSGDLSVYWYQQSLDQGLQFLIQYYNGEERAKGNILERFSAQQFPDLHSELNLSSLELGDSALYFCASSLGQEATQYFGPGTRLLVL.

In the case of this clone: Its ends do not fully match the called genes, so a read error is possible. The chain has TRBV7-7 and TRBJ2-5; 10 bases fit TRBD1. The V gene's germline CDR1 is SSHAT and CDR2 FNYEAQ (reference sequence). The CDR3 sequence is 15 residues long. The CDR3 protein is CASKPETGGWETQYF. CDR3 bases: TGTGCTAGCAAACCCGAGACAGGGGGCTGGGAGACCCAGTACTTC.

This clone has a single count. This sequence joins TRBV30 and TRBJ2-3; D call uncertain. Looked up from germline, CDR1 is GTSNPN and CDR2 is SVGIG (reference sequence). With 4 bases removed from V and 0 bases from J, the gap between germline ends came to 5 bases. The CDR3 loop spans 12 amino acids. The CDR3 sequence: CAWTPSTDTQYF. For the CDR3, the DNA is TGTGCCTGGACCCCGAGCACAGATACGCAGTATTTT.

The rearrangement joins TRBV30 to TRBJ2-5, with TRBD2 matching over 10 bases. V gave up 1 base and J gave up 7 bases; unmatched junction bases: 6. Germline CDR1 GTSNPN, CDR2 SVGIG (reference sequence). The length of the CDR3 is 14 residues. The CDR3 region is CAWSDLAGATTQYF. Here the CDR3 DNA reads TGTGCCTGGAGTGACCTAGCGGGGGCCACGACCCAGTACTTC.

The CDR3 coding sequence is TGTGCCAGCAGTCCCGGGACTAGCGTCACCGGGGAGCTGTTTTTT. It translates to CASSPGTSVTGELFF. The chain is built from TRBV28 and TRBJ2-2, with 10 nucleotides matching TRBD2. Germline V gene lookup returns CDR1 MDHEN and CDR2 SYDVKM. The CDR3 covers 15 residues. Trimming removed 5 bases from V and 4 bases from J; junction bases left unmatched: 4.

The chain is built from TRBV27 and TRBJ1-5, with D perhaps TRBD1 (6 bases). Trimming left V 0 bases short and J 5 bases short, with 20 bases between. This CDR3 is 18 amino acids long. Germline V gene data show CDR1 as MNHEY and CDR2 as SMNVEV (reference sequence). For the CDR3, the DNA is TGTGCCAGCAGTTTATCACCCGACATGAACAGGGACCATCAGCCCCAGCATTTT. Protein sequence: CASSLSPDMNRDHQPQHF.

The chain couples TRBV5-1 to TRBJ2-1; 7 nucleotides agree with TRBD1. After removal of 6 bases from V and 5 bases from J, the junction contained 11 bases not matched to a gene. Germline values: CDR1 SGHRS, CDR2 YFSETQ. This CDR3 region has 15 residues. The CDR3: CASTKGGQADNEQFF. CDR3 coding DNA: TGCGCCAGCACTAAAGGGGGCCAAGCTGACAATGAGCAGTTCTTC. The full variable domain, its missing parts supplied by reference TRBV5-1 and TRBJ2-1, is KAGVTQTPRYLIKTRGQQVTLSCSPISGHRSVSWYQQTPGQGLQFLFEYFSETQRNKGNFPGRFSGRQFSNSRSEMNVSTLELGDSALYLCASTKGGQADNEQFFGPGTRLTVL.

The rearrangement joins TRBV2 to TRBJ1-1, with 9 positions matching TRBD1. Looked up from germline, CDR1 is SNHLY and CDR2 is FYNNEI. Trimming took 7 bases from V and 0 from J; bases not matched to a gene: 6. The CDR3 has 15 residues. CDR3 nucleotide sequence: TGTGCCAGCAACCGGGGACAGGGATTGAACACTGAAGCTTTCTTT. This codes for CASNRGQGLNTEAFF.

This rearrangement joins TRBV27 to TRBJ1-6; D possibly corresponds to TRBD1 (6 bases). V was clipped by 2 bases and J by 9 bases, with 8 bases between them. The CDR3 length is 13 residues. Germline V gene sequence: CDR1 MNHEY, CDR2 SMNVEV (reference sequence). DNA for the CDR3: TGTGCCAGCAGTTTAAACAGGGTTTCACCCCTCCACTTT. Its protein is CASSLNRVSPLHF.

The chain uses TRBV10-1 and TRBJ1-1, with a weak D call TRBD1 (6 bases). Between the trimmed V and J ends, which lost 2 bases and 1 base, there was a span of 14 bases. Germline V gene lookup returns CDR1 WNHNN and CDR2 SYGVQD (reference sequence). The CDR3 is made up of 16 amino acids. DNA of the CDR3: TGCGCCAGCAGTGAGGGCCAGGGGAGAGGGAACACTGAAGCTTTCTTT. It yields the protein CASSEGQGRGNTEAFF.

V is TRBV29-1 and J is TRBJ2-5; 9 bases fit TRBD2. CDR3 size: 17 residues. The V gene's germline CDR1 is SQVTM and CDR2 ANQGSEA. V shed 5 bases and J 4 bases; nucleotides not matched to a gene: 17. The CDR3 region has the DNA TGCAGCGTTCTGGGTGTTGGGCGGGAGGGCTGGGGAGAGACCCAGTACTTC. Its protein is CSVLGVGREGWGETQYF.

The chain has TRBV9 and TRBJ2-7; 8 bases line up with TRBD2. The ends lost 0 bases at V and 5 bases at J; junction bases unmatched: 7. Germline values: CDR1 SGDLS, CDR2 YYNGEE. The CDR3 consists of 15 residues. Here the CDR3 reads CASSVGGGRFHEQYF. The DNA for the CDR3 is TGTGCCAGCAGCGTAGGAGGCGGGAGGTTCCACGAGCAGTACTTC.

V usage is TRBV6-6 and J usage is TRBJ1-4, with D perhaps matching TRBD1 (6 bases). Germline CDR1 is MNHNY and CDR2 is SVGAGI (reference sequence). The CDR3 contains 14 residues. The V end was cut by 9 bases, the J end by 3 bases, with 14 bases between. CDR3 sequence: CASAIGGSNEKLFF. The CDR3 nucleotides are TGTGCCAGTGCGATAGGGGGATCTAATGAAAAACTGTTTTTT.

CDR3 DNA sequence: TGTGCCACCAGCCCCCCACCCTGGACAGGGGGAGAGCAGTACTTC. This codes for CATSPPPWTGGEQYF. The V and J genes are TRBV15 and TRBJ2-7; 10 bases are shared with TRBD1. The CDR3 is made up of 15 amino acids. Germline trimming cut 5 bases from V and 7 bases from J; bases unmatched to any gene: 11. Looked up from germline, CDR1 is LNHNV and CDR2 is YYDKDF (reference sequence).

This chain connects TRBV30 to TRBJ1-4; weak D call: TRBD1 (6 bases). CDR3 length: 12 residues. CDR1 and CDR2 (germline): GTSNPN, SVGIG (reference sequence). The CDR3 sequence is CASTGYNEKLFF. DNA for the CDR3: TGTGCTTCGACAGGATATAATGAAAAACTGTTTTTT.

V is TRBV6-1 and J is TRBJ2-5, with a tentative D call TRBD1 (5 bases). From germline, CDR1 is MNHNS and CDR2 SASEGT. The CDR3 covers 15 residues. V dropped 10 bases and J dropped 1 base, with 19 bases sitting between them. The CDR3 region has the DNA TGTGCCACCCGCGGCGACAGTAGCCTCCAAGAGACCCAGTACTTC. This translates into CATRGDSSLQETQYF.

This rearrangement joins TRBV7-8 to TRBJ1-2; 8 nucleotides align to TRBD1. J lost 2 bases, V lost 4 bases, and 6 bases had no gene match. Germline V CDR1 and CDR2: SGHVS, FQNEAQ. This CDR3 is 15 amino acids long. The CDR3 region has the DNA TGTGCCAGCAGCTCCCGGACAGGGCGGAACTATGGCTACACCTTC. As protein: CASSSRTGRNYGYTF.

V usage is TRBV30 and J usage is TRBJ2-5; 10 nucleotides align to TRBD2. Per germline, CDR1 GTSNPN and CDR2 SVGIG (reference sequence). This CDR3 contains 14 residues. Unmatched junction bases numbered 3, after V lost 3 bases and J lost 2 bases. CDR3: CAWRLAGVQETQYF. The CDR3 DNA reads as TGTGCCTGGAGGCTAGCGGGGGTGCAAGAGACCCAGTACTTC.